These 12 T cell receptor beta chains came from one sample sequenced in a study of cytomegalovirus exposure and HLA in healthy donors. Primers: 60 Vbeta forward and 13 Jbeta reverse. Libraries were prepared by immunoSEQ multiplex PCR; TCRdb keeps only in-frame clonotypes and omits some of them. Seen here are about 160,000 clones, approximately 79% observed once, and the top ten hold approximately 0.89%. Sequencing used PBMCs. These receptor sequences come from a woman in her fifties or sixties in good health and CMV-seropositive.

This rearrangement joins TRBV28 to TRBJ2-7; 8 bases fit TRBD1. V was pared by 7 bases and J by 3 bases, with 11 bases of the junction left unmatched. The CDR3 spans 15 residues. Germline CDR1 reads MDHEN; CDR2 reads SYDVKM. The CDR3 spells CASTGTGDFFYEQYF. CDR3 sequence (DNA): TGTGCCAGCACCGGGACAGGCGACTTTTTCTACGAGCAGTACTTC.

The chain's CDR3 is CASSLGRTTGAEAFF. As DNA, the CDR3 is TGTGCCAGCAGCTTAGGGAGGACGACAGGCGCTGAAGCTTTCTTT. The chain is built from TRBV7-9 and TRBJ1-1, with D possibly matching TRBD1 (6 bases). Germline V gives CDR1 SEHNR, CDR2 FQNEAQ (reference sequence). The V end was cut by 1 base, the J end by 6 bases, with 15 bases between. This CDR3 has 15 residues.

This clone came up once. This chain uses TRBV2 with TRBJ1-5, with TRBD1 matching over 8 bases. This CDR3 is 16 amino acids long. V shed 6 bases and J 1 base; nucleotides not matched to a gene: 8. Germline CDR1 reads SNHLY; CDR2 reads FYNNEI. The CDR3 loop is CASRDRTGRSNQPQHF. In DNA, the CDR3 is TGTGCCAGCAGGGACAGGACAGGGAGAAGCAATCAGCCCCAGCATTTT.

This clone was detected only once. The chain combines TRBV7-2 with TRBJ1-5, with D possibly TRBD1 on 5 matching bases. CDR1 is SGHTA and CDR2 is FQGNSA in the germline V gene. The CDR3 is 13 amino acids. The V end was cut by 1 base, the J end by 6 bases, with 7 bases between. CDR3 bases: TGTGCCAGCAGCTTAGAGGGGTTTCAGCCCCAGCATTTT. Its protein is CASSLEGFQPQHF.

V is TRBV4-3 and J is TRBJ2-5; 7 bases fit TRBD2. TRBJ2-7 explains the end of the DNA better; the J call may be wrong. This CDR3 comprises 16 residues. The V gene's germline CDR1 is LGHNA and CDR2 YSLEER. CDR3 sequence: CASSQERTSITYEQYF. CDR3 DNA sequence: TGCGCCAGCAGCCAAGAACGGACTAGTATTACCTACGAGCAGTACTTC.

The gene calls are TRBV5-1 and TRBJ1-1; no firm D call. The germline V and J ends were trimmed by 0 bases and 8 bases, with 8 bases remaining between them. Germline V gene sequence: CDR1 SGHRS, CDR2 YFSETQ. The CDR3 is 12 amino acids. CDR3 nucleotides: TGCGCCAGCAGCTTGGCCGGGTTGGAAGCTTTCTTT. This gives the protein CASSLAGLEAFF.

Written as DNA, the CDR3 is TGTGCCAGCAGCTCCGTAGCGGGGGGATTGAGAGAGAATGAGCAGTTCTTC. This translates into CASSSVAGGLRENEQFF. The gene calls are TRBV7-6 and TRBJ2-1; 10 nucleotides agree with TRBD2. J gave up 7 bases and V 4 bases, and 13 bases lay outside the gene matches. This CDR3 contains 17 residues. Per the germline V gene, CDR1 is SGHVS and CDR2 is FNYEAQ.

This chain joins TRBV7-2 and TRBJ2-3, with 8 bases matching TRBD2. J gave up 6 bases and V 2 bases, and 4 bases lay outside the gene matches. The CDR3 spans 14 residues. In germline, CDR1 is SGHTA, CDR2 FQGNSA. CDR3 loop: CASSLSGGRDTQYF. The CDR3 coding sequence is TGTGCCAGCAGCTTATCGGGGGGGCGTGATACGCAGTATTTT.

This chain joins TRBV2 and TRBJ2-2, with 11 bases lining up with TRBD1. J was trimmed by 2 bases and V by 5 bases; bases with no gene match: 10. The CDR3 has 18 amino acids. The germline CDR1 and CDR2 sequences are SNHLY and FYNNEI. The CDR3 coding sequence is TGTGCCAGCAGTCACCACCTTGGACAGGGGGCAAACACCGGGGAGCTGTTTTTT. It specifies CASSHHLGQGANTGELFF.

The CDR3 is CASSGGQYGKLFF. CDR3 sequence (DNA): TGTGCCAGCAGCGGGGGACAGTATGGAAAACTGTTTTTT. This chain connects TRBV9 to TRBJ1-4, with 7 bases fitting TRBD1. The V segment lost 3 bases and the J segment 10 bases; nucleotides outside the gene matches: 6. The CDR3 covers 13 residues. Germline CDR1 SGDLS, CDR2 YYNGEE.

In the case of this clone: Additional DNA sequences in this sample encode the identical CDR3. V gene TRBV5-4 combines with J gene TRBJ2-3; TRBD1 agrees at 10 bases. CDR1 SGHNT and CDR2 YYREEE come from the germline V gene (reference sequence). J gave up 1 base and V 3 bases, and 5 bases lay outside the gene matches. This CDR3 is built from 16 residues. The CDR3 coding sequence is TGTGCCAGCAGCTCCAGACAGGGGGCTGGCACAGATACGCAGTATTTT. It is translated as CASSSRQGAGTDTQYF.

CDR3: CASSLRGGNNSPLHF. CDR3 in DNA: TGTGCCAGTAGTCTGAGGGGAGGAAATAATTCACCCCTCCACTTT. V and J are TRBV19 and TRBJ1-6; weak D call: TRBD1 (5 bases). Germline values: CDR1 LNHDA, CDR2 SQIVND (reference sequence). V lost 5 bases to trimming and J lost 5 bases, with 13 bases between them. This CDR3 region has 15 residues.